The T cell receptor beta chain described here comes from a study of OX40 agonist ivuxolimab in advanced cancers. The wider study: Dosing consisted of intravenous ivuxolimab at 0.01 to 10 mg/kg every 2 weeks.

The protocol was immunoSEQ multiplex PCR, while the TCRdb copy is restricted to in-frame clones and leaves out a portion. The sample holds tens of thousands of clones, 80% to 90% seen once. Study results and limitations: It was not determined which antigens were specifically recognized by the peripheral T cells that had undergone clonal expansion.

Concerning this clone itself: The antigen is unknown.

Losses at the gene ends were 1 base for V and 6 bases for J; bases not matched to a gene: 1. This CDR3 has 15 residues. In germline, CDR1 is SGHDT, CDR2 YYEEEE. Material: CD4+ or CD8+ T cells sorted from blood, obtained in a trial of the OX40 agonist ivuxolimab. The clonotype was recovered from an adult with an advanced solid tumor such as melanoma, head and neck, liver or kidney cancer. The chain carries TRBV5-6 and TRBJ2-2, with TRBD1 matching 12 bases. The CDR3 DNA sequence: TGTGCCAGCAGCTTGTGGGACAGGGGGCCCGGGGAGCTGTTTTTT. Translation gives CASSLWDRGPGELFF.